Included here is one T cell receptor beta chain sequence, with context. The data were obtained in a study of blood T cell repertoires in COVID-19. Study summary: T cells, B-cell-depleted T cells, or PBMCs provided the cDNA or gDNA that served as material.

As processed by the authors: From reference gene primer amplification, estimates of nucleated cell counts were derived. Using immunoSEQ multiplex PCR, the repertoire was profiled, and TCRdb retains in-frame clones only, with some absent. The D gene and trimming were derived from the DNA, and the V and J assignments and clone size from that table. Here the sample spans roughly 280,000 clones, under 90% being singletons. The origin of this receptor is a man aged 45-65 years with acute or convalescent COVID-19. Sequenced material: peripheral blood.

CDR3 nucleotides: TGTGCCAGCAGCTCGGGGTACTACGAGCAGTACTTC. Translated: CASSSGYYEQYF. The chain employs TRBV7-2 and TRBJ2-7; perhaps TRBD2 as D (5 bases). The germline CDR1 and CDR2 sequences are SGHTA and FQGNSA. V was clipped by 4 bases and J by 3 bases, with 7 bases between them. The CDR3 length is 12 residues.